This T cell receptor beta chain was recovered during a study of CD8+ T cells in alopecia areata (dated by TCRdb to the late 2010s). For the wider study: The treated patients took part in an open-label pilot trial in which moderate-to-severe alopecia areata was treated with oral tofacitinib at 5 to 10 mg twice daily. Patients received tofacitinib for 6 to 18 months and were then followed off drug for 6 months to check for delayed response and recurrence. For the treated patients, the SALT score, which quantifies what percentage of scalp surface area is affected, served as the measure of disease severity. The study used high-throughput TCRbeta sequencing to examine T cell clonal expansion in alopecia areata, in both the C3H/HeJ mouse model and human patients. In humans, TCRbeta sequencing was performed on scalp tissue and on sorted CD4+ and CD8+ peripheral blood T cells from healthy controls and from patients with patchy or totalis/universalis alopecia areata. Biopsies were taken from tofacitinib-treated patients at baseline and again at 4 and 24 weeks into treatment, and several of those patients also had a later scalp biopsy. Clonality in the scalp was compared among normal scalp (n=4), patchy alopecia areata scalp (n=8), and alopecia totalis/universalis scalp (n=8). RNA was obtained with the PAXgene miRNA kit for fixed scalp, the miRNeasy kit for PBMCs, and the RNeasy kit for mouse skin. TCRbeta CDR3 regions were amplified by immunoSEQ multiplex PCR with 35 Vbeta forward and 13 Jbeta reverse primers.

Explained via the paper, the time point label denotes: roughly 24 weeks on oral tofacitinib. In the paper's terms, the treatment or condition label means: oral pan-JAK inhibitor, 5-10 mg twice daily. Lesional scalp punch biopsies and peripheral blood were collected from alopecia areata patients. PBMCs were isolated by density centrifugation and stained for CD3, CD4 and CD8, after which CD4+ and CD8+ T cells were sorted on a FACSAria. General conclusions and limits of the study: Resident alphabeta T cells in normal human skin are also sequenced, complicating scalp TCR repertoire analysis, unlike mouse skin dominated by gammadelta T cells. TCR sequences shared between patients were less clear than in mice, possibly partly because of HLA diversity in the patient population. Lesional scalp, especially in alopecia totalis/universalis, showed higher clonality and more expanded CD8+ clones than normal scalp, suggesting antigenic drive. Because the treated cohort was small and had only one nonresponder, larger studies are needed to examine links between baseline CD8+ expansion and response. Tofacitinib significantly lowered scalp clonality and the number of expanded CD8+ clones among the top 100 scalp clones. During tofacitinib treatment, many expanded lesional clones remained in scalp and blood, and this persistence may partly explain relapse after treatment is stopped.

On this clone itself: The clone's antigen remains unknown. Base qualities are not at hand, and no much larger clone is one base apart.

Its CDR3 holds 12 amino acids, cysteine through phenylalanine. Only the CDR3 DNA is retained, 36 bases long and in frame from the first base. From the germline V gene, CDR1 is SNHLY and CDR2 is FYNNEI. Trimming takes 8 bases from V and 4 bases from J, and the germline ends sit 9 bases apart. Library preparation used the immunoSEQ multiplex PCR assay. RNA was extracted from all samples and reverse transcribed into cDNA, which served as template for TCR sequencing. First-strand cDNA was synthesized using SuperScript III with a 2:1 mix of oligo-dT and random hexamers. A synthetic immune receptor repertoire was used to gauge amplification bias, and whatever bias remained was removed computationally. Under the source paper's analysis protocol: Raw reads were preprocessed to remove errors, and CDR3 was defined by IMGT conventions from the conserved cysteine to phenylalanine. Clonality was computed as 1 minus the Shannon entropy, with the entropy normalized by log2 of the number of productive unique TCRs. Scalp TCRbeta sequences were cross-referenced with sorted blood CD4 and CD8 repertoires so that the CD4 or CD8 identity of scalp clones could be inferred. TCRdb took over this immuneACCESS table, retaining in-frame rearrangements with V and J assigned. Such tables are incomplete; in checked studies, under half of the missing clones stem from an unresolved V gene, and the remainder is unexplained. The V and J calls and clone size are taken from that table; D and trimming were inferred from the DNA. This sample holds fewer than 110,000 clones; 80% to 85% were observed only once. Under 25% of the sample lies in the top ten.

This TCR was recovered from a human donor with alopecia areata. The V gene is TRBV2 and the J gene is TRBJ2-1; the D gene could be TRBD1 or TRBD2, each one agreeing over 5 bases. The specimen was CD8+ T cells sorted from blood, collected at week 24, from a patient treated with tofacitinib. CDR3 reads: CASGGVYNEQFF. The DNA sequence reads TGTGCCAGCGGGGGAGTTTACAATGAGCAGTTCTTC.